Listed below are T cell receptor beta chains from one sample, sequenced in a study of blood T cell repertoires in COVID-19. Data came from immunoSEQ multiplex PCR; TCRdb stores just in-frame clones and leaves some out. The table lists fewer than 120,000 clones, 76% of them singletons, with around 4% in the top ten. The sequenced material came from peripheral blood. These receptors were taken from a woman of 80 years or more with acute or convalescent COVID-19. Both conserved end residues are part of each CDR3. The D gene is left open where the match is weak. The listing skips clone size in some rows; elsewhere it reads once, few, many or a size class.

CDR3 protein: CASSLARTGLNYGYTF; CDR3 DNA: TGTGCCAGCAGCTTGGCACGGACAGGGCTTAACTATGGCTACACCTTC; J gene: TRBJ1-2; V gene: TRBV5-4; clone size: -; CDR3 length: 16; D gene: TRBD1
CDR3 protein: CASSGGKAPQFF; CDR3 DNA: TGTGCCAGCTCGGGCGGGAAGGCGCCGCAGTTCTTC; J gene: TRBJ2-1; V gene: TRBV18; clone size: -; CDR3 length: 12; D gene: -
CDR3 protein: CASLETGLNTEAFF; CDR3 DNA: TGTGCCAGCTTGGAGACAGGGTTGAACACTGAAGCTTTCTTT; J gene: TRBJ1-1; V gene: TRBV6-5; clone size: -; CDR3 length: 14; D gene: TRBD1
CDR3 protein: CASSLGSTDTQYF; CDR3 DNA: TGTGCCAGCAGTTTGGGCAGTACAGATACGCAGTATTTT; J gene: TRBJ2-3; V gene: TRBV28; clone size: -; CDR3 length: 13; D gene: -
CDR3 protein: CASSSTVSGNTIYF; CDR3 DNA: TGTGCCAGCAGCTCGACAGTCTCTGGAAACACCATATATTTT; J gene: TRBJ1-3; V gene: TRBV5-5; clone size: once; CDR3 length: 14; D gene: -
CDR3 protein: CSASRGGAGYYTEAFF; CDR3 DNA: TGCAGTGCTAGTCGTGGCGGAGCAGGGTATTACACTGAAGCTTTCTTT; J gene: TRBJ1-1; V gene: TRBV20-1; clone size: -; CDR3 length: 16; D gene: -
CDR3 protein: CASSSERRTDRYGYTF; CDR3 DNA: TGTGCCAGTAGTTCGGAGCGAAGGACAGATCGCTATGGCTACACCTTC; J gene: TRBJ1-2; V gene: TRBV19; clone size: once; CDR3 length: 16; D gene: -
CDR3 protein: CAISDPGGSTMRQFF; CDR3 DNA: TGTGCCATCAGTGACCCCGGGGGATCTACAATGAGGCAGTTCTTC; J gene: TRBJ2-1; V gene: TRBV10-3; clone size: -; CDR3 length: 15; D gene: -
CDR3 protein: CASSRAGQGAWDSPLHF; CDR3 DNA: TGTGCCAGTAGTAGAGCGGGACAGGGGGCTTGGGATTCACCCCTCCACTTT; J gene: TRBJ1-6; V gene: TRBV19; clone size: -; CDR3 length: 17; D gene: TRBD1
CDR3 protein: CASSLVRGETQYF; CDR3 DNA: TGTGCCAGCAGCTTAGTGCGGGGAGAGACCCAGTACTTC; J gene: TRBJ2-5; V gene: TRBV7-2; clone size: -; CDR3 length: 13; D gene: -
CDR3 protein: CASSPGTGDITDTQYF; CDR3 DNA: TGTGCCAGCAGCCCGGGGACAGGGGACATAACAGATACGCAGTATTTT; J gene: TRBJ2-3; V gene: TRBV7-6; clone size: once; CDR3 length: 16; D gene: TRBD1